One sample yielded the 29 T cell receptor beta chains listed below, sequenced in a study of T cell responses to AZD1222 COVID-19 vaccine. Generated by immunoSEQ multiplex PCR, the TCRdb table keeps only in-frame clones and is missing some. The sample carries roughly 150,000 clones, about 93% recorded once. The input for sequencing was peripheral blood, taken on day 0 of AZD1222 vaccination. The receptors were gathered from an adult in good health.

The rearrangement joins TRBV6-5 to TRBJ1-2; unclear D gene. The V and J ends lost 0 bases and 4 bases respectively, with 12 bases between them. CDR1 is MNHEY and CDR2 is SVGAGI in the germline V gene. The CDR3 has 15 residues. CDR3 DNA sequence: TGTGCCAGCAGTTACTCAAAAAGAGACTTCTATGGCTACACCTTC. Translation gives CASSYSKRDFYGYTF.

The V call is TRBV7-2, the J call TRBJ1-2; D unresolved. Germline CDR1 is SGHTA and CDR2 is FQGNSA. Trimming took off 1 base at V and 2 bases at J, with 11 bases between the two ends. The CDR3 length is 15 residues. The CDR3 DNA sequence: TGTGCCAGCAGCTTAGGCCTTGTACAGAACTATGGCTACACCTTC. It specifies CASSLGLVQNYGYTF. Drawing the rest from reference TRBV7-2 and TRBJ1-2, the complete variable domain is GAGVSQSPSNKVTEKGKDVELRCDPISGHTALYWYRQSLGQGLEFLIYFQGNSAPDKSGLPSDRFSAERTGGSVSTLTIQRTQQEDSAVYLCASSLGLVQNYGYTFGSGTRLTVV.

This chain connects TRBV24-1 to TRBJ1-5; D perhaps matches TRBD1 (5 bases). CDR3 length equals 15 residues. With 9 bases removed from V and 0 bases from J, the gap between germline ends came to 14 bases. From germline, CDR1 is KGHDR and CDR2 SFDVKD. CDR3 region: CATGPGLNSNQPQHF. The CDR3 nucleotides are TGTGCCACCGGTCCGGGGCTGAATAGCAATCAGCCCCAGCATTTT.

This clone was observed once. The chain combines TRBV5-8 with TRBJ2-5, with D tentatively TRBD1 or TRBD2 (5 bases each). This CDR3 is 15 amino acids long. The V gene's germline CDR1 is SGHTS and CDR2 YDEGEE. Trimming shortened V by 2 bases and J by 6 bases, and 17 bases separated the two germline ends. CDR3 sequence: CASSFKRGGRKTQYF. In DNA, the CDR3 is TGTGCCAGCAGCTTTAAGAGGGGTGGAAGAAAGACCCAGTACTTC.

The chain couples TRBV20-1 to TRBJ1-1, with D perhaps matching TRBD1 (5 bases). The CDR3 is 11 residues long. Trimming took 3 bases from V and 8 from J, leaving 10 bases between them. The germline CDR1 and CDR2 sequences are DFQATT and SNEGSKA (reference sequence). CDR3 region: CSASFQGEAFF. Written as DNA, the CDR3 is TGCAGTGCTAGTTTTCAGGGCGAAGCTTTCTTT.

This chain links TRBV19 with TRBJ1-1; D not certain. From germline, CDR1 is LNHDA and CDR2 SQIVND (reference sequence). CDR3 length: 15 amino acids. With 0 bases removed from V and 6 bases from J, the gap between germline ends came to 14 bases. This CDR3 reads CASSIDLWGTAEAFF. DNA of the CDR3: TGTGCCAGTAGTATAGATCTATGGGGTACCGCTGAAGCTTTCTTT.

The chain couples TRBV5-1 to TRBJ2-4, with D perhaps given as TRBD1 or TRBD2 (6 bases each). The CDR3 runs 14 residues. V dropped 4 bases and J dropped 7 bases, with 15 bases sitting between them. Germline V gene lookup returns CDR1 SGHRS and CDR2 YFSETQ. The DNA of the CDR3 is TGCGCCAGCAGCAATTCCGGGGGCAAGAACATTCAGTACTTC. It translates to CASSNSGGKNIQYF.

As regards this clone: Mismatch with germline at one junction end may stem from a read error. CDR3 in DNA: TGTGCCAGTAGCATAGACCCCTCCGGGCGGGGGACGACCGATACGCAGTATTTT. Protein sequence: CASSIDPSGRGTTDTQYF. The chain uses TRBV19 and TRBJ2-3; 7 nucleotides line up with TRBD2. This CDR3 has 18 amino acids. Germline CDR1 reads LNHDA; CDR2 reads SQIVND (reference sequence).

The V call is TRBV5-8, the J call TRBJ1-4, with D possibly being TRBD1 (5 bases). Germline loops: CDR1 SGHTS, CDR2 YDEGEE. V was clipped by 7 bases and J by 7 bases, with 20 bases between them. The CDR3 consists of 15 residues. The CDR3 region is CASVNIQGFSEKLFF. In nucleotides, the CDR3 is TGTGCCAGCGTCAACATTCAGGGTTTCAGTGAAAAACTGTTTTTT.

This chain's CDR3 is CAWSVPGGIGKLFF. In DNA form, the CDR3 reads TGTGCCTGGAGTGTACCCGGAGGGATTGGAAAACTGTTTTTT. V usage is TRBV30 and J usage is TRBJ1-4; D gene ambiguous. This CDR3 comprises 14 residues. Trimming took off 0 bases at V and 10 bases at J, with 15 bases between the two ends. Germline V gives CDR1 GTSNPN, CDR2 SVGIG (reference sequence).

The V gene is TRBV7-9, the J gene TRBJ1-4, with TRBD1 matching 7 bases. The V gene's germline CDR1 is SEHNR and CDR2 FQNEAQ (reference sequence). The J segment lost 0 bases and the V segment lost 4 bases, leaving 2 bases of the junction unmatched. The CDR3 contains 15 residues. The CDR3 nucleotides read TGTGCCAGCAGCTCGGGACAGACAACTAATGAAAAACTGTTTTTT. Amino acid sequence: CASSSGQTTNEKLFF. Full variable domain (missing parts from reference TRBV7-9 and TRBJ1-4): DTGVSQNPRHKITKRGQNVTFRCDPISEHNRLYWYRQTLGQGPEFLTYFQNEAQLEKSRLLSDRFSAERPKGSFSTLEIQRTEQGDSAMYLCASSSGQTTNEKLFFGSGTQLSVL.

The chain uses TRBV10-3 and TRBJ2-7, with 9 bases lining up with TRBD1. The V and J ends lost 6 bases and 6 bases, in that order; junction bases with no gene match: 9. CDR3 size: 14 residues. Germline V gene lookup returns CDR1 ENHRY and CDR2 SYGVKD. CDR3 loop: CAIRGDRVGGEQYF. The CDR3, as DNA: TGTGCCATCAGGGGGGACAGGGTAGGAGGCGAGCAGTACTTC.

The rearrangement joins TRBV7-9 to TRBJ1-1; TRBD1 is a possible D gene (5 bases). Germline CDR1 SEHNR, CDR2 FQNEAQ (reference sequence). The CDR3 has 15 residues. The V and J ends lost 1 base and 11 bases respectively, with 20 bases between them. CDR3 amino acids: CASSLEIGVPADAFF. In nucleotides, the CDR3 is TGTGCCAGCAGCTTAGAAATAGGGGTGCCAGCGGACGCTTTCTTT.

In this sample, this clone turned up once. This rearrangement joins TRBV25-1 to TRBJ2-4, with a weak D call TRBD1 (6 bases). V was shortened by 5 bases and J by 9 bases, with 17 bases between the two germline ends. Per germline, CDR1 MGHDK and CDR2 SYGVNS. This CDR3 region has 14 residues. CDR3 loop: CASSSQGSVTIQYF. The DNA for the CDR3 is TGTGCCAGCAGTTCACAGGGTTCTGTAACCATTCAGTACTTC.

This sequence joins TRBV30 and TRBJ1-5; possible D gene TRBD1, 5 bases. The germline gives CDR1 GTSNPN, CDR2 SVGIG (reference sequence). V gave up 4 bases and J gave up 4 bases, with 11 bases separating them. The CDR3 runs to 13 residues. The DNA for the CDR3 is TGTGCCTGGACCGAGGGGAGAAATCAGCCCCAGCATTTT. It encodes CAWTEGRNQPQHF.

The CDR3 loop is CASSLASKDHTEAFF. In nucleotides, the CDR3 is TGTGCCAGCAGCTTAGCGTCGAAGGACCACACTGAAGCTTTCTTT. This chain connects TRBV7-8 to TRBJ1-1; D gene uncertain. The CDR3 length is 15 residues. V lost 0 bases to trimming and J lost 3 bases, with 11 bases between them. The germline V gene has CDR1 SGHVS and CDR2 FQNEAQ.

The chain is built from TRBV21-1 and TRBJ2-6; the table calls TRBD2, which could not be checked here. TRBV21-1 is labeled a pseudogene. CDR3 length equals 17 residues. The CDR3 sequence: CASSKEAGTSRANVLTF. As DNA, the CDR3 is TGTGCCAGCAGCAAAGAGGCCGGGACTAGTAGGGCCAACGTCCTGACTTTC.

The gene calls are TRBV28 and TRBJ1-2; D gene unclear. Germline lookup yields CDR1 MDHEN and CDR2 SYDVKM. The CDR3 is made up of 13 amino acids. V lost 6 bases and J 7 bases, leaving 15 bases between the germline ends. CDR3 amino acids: CASSPPVIGGYTF. The CDR3 DNA sequence: TGTGCCAGCAGCCCCCCGGTAATCGGTGGCTACACCTTC.

The chain carries TRBV19 and TRBJ2-2, with TRBD1 identical over 7 bases. V dropped 11 bases and J dropped 7; count of bases not matched to a gene: 7. Per germline, CDR1 LNHDA and CDR2 SQIVND (reference sequence). This CDR3 comprises 12 residues. CDR3 DNA sequence: TGTGCCGCCCAACAGGGGATCGGGGAGCTGTTTTTT. This codes for CAAQQGIGELFF.

The chain's CDR3 is CALQGAGTEAFF. Written as DNA, the CDR3 is TGTGCCTTACAGGGGGCCGGCACTGAAGCTTTCTTT. V usage is TRBV12-3 or TRBV12-4 and J usage is TRBJ1-1, with 9 bases matching TRBD1. Trimming cost V 11 bases and J 4 bases; bases outside gene matches: 5. The length of the CDR3 is 12 residues.

The rearrangement uses TRBV28 and TRBJ1-2; D is perhaps TRBD1 (5 bases). Trimming took off 8 bases at V and 5 bases at J, with 15 bases between the two ends. This CDR3 spans 13 amino acids. Germline V gene data show CDR1 as MDHEN and CDR2 as SYDVKM. The CDR3 reads CASGQPGVYGYTF. The CDR3 DNA reads as TGTGCCAGCGGGCAGCCGGGGGTATATGGCTACACCTTC.

The J gene is TRBJ2-6, the V gene TRBV6-4, with 10 bases matching TRBD2. The CDR3 loop spans 19 amino acids. Germline V gene sequence: CDR1 MRHNA, CDR2 SNTAGT. Trimming took 0 bases from V and 0 from J; bases not matched to a gene: 5. CDR3 region: CASSDSRVAGGSGANVLTF. CDR3 DNA sequence: TGTGCCAGCAGTGACTCGCGTGTAGCGGGGGGCTCTGGGGCCAACGTCCTGACTTTC.

V gene TRBV11-2 combines with J gene TRBJ1-2, with a possible D match to TRBD1 (5 bases). CDR1 and CDR2 from the germline V gene are SGHAT and FQNNGV. The CDR3 is 13 residues long. Deletions cut 1 base from V and 8 bases from J, with 11 bases between. The CDR3 region is CASSLGGVQGYTF. The CDR3 DNA is TGTGCCAGCAGCTTAGGGGGGGTGCAAGGCTACACCTTC.

This rearrangement joins TRBV5-1 to TRBJ1-3, with D possibly TRBD1 on 6 matching bases. Germline V gives CDR1 SGHRS, CDR2 YFSETQ. Trimming stripped 4 bases from V and 2 bases from J, with 10 bases between. CDR3 size: 14 residues. CDR3 nucleotides: TGCGCCAGCAGCGCCTCAGGGGCTGGAAACACCATATATTTT. Translation gives CASSASGAGNTIYF.

The gene calls are TRBV9 and TRBJ1-4, with TRBD1 matching 8 bases. Germline CDR1 reads SGDLS; CDR2 reads YYNGEE. After removal of 4 bases from V and 11 bases from J, the junction contained 7 bases not matched to a gene. This CDR3 comprises 13 residues. The CDR3 reads CASSWTGTSKLFF. The CDR3 DNA is TGTGCCAGCAGCTGGACAGGGACTAGCAAACTGTTTTTT.

The V and J genes are TRBV30 and TRBJ2-7; D not resolved. Germline V CDR1 and CDR2: GTSNPN, SVGIG (reference sequence). There are 13 residues in the CDR3. The V gene lost 0 bases and the J gene lost 2 bases, with 8 bases spanning the gap. The chain's CDR3 is CAWSVRNTYEQYF. Written as DNA, the CDR3 is TGTGCCTGGAGTGTGCGGAACACCTACGAGCAGTACTTC.

The chain combines TRBV28 with TRBJ1-1; 7 bases map to TRBD1. The V and J ends lost 4 bases and 0 bases, in that order; junction bases with no gene match: 11. CDR3 length: 17 amino acids. Germline-derived CDR1 and CDR2 are MDHEN and SYDVKM. Written as DNA, the CDR3 is TGTGCCAGCAGTTACAATCTCTCGGACAGGATGAACACTGAAGCTTTCTTT. It encodes CASSYNLSDRMNTEAFF. The entire variable domain, with the rest obtained from reference TRBV28 and TRBJ1-1, is as follows: DVKVTQSSRYLVKRTGEKVFLECVQDMDHENMFWYRQDPGLGLRLIYFSYDVKMKEKGDIPEGYSVSREKKERFSLILESASTNQTSMYLCASSYNLSDRMNTEAFFGQGTRLTVV.

The V gene is TRBV7-3, the J gene TRBJ2-2; TRBD2 agrees at 7 bases. Germline lookup yields CDR1 SGHTA and CDR2 FQGTGA. V trimming: 2 bases; J trimming: 7 bases; junction bases outside the gene matches: 1. The CDR3 has 13 residues. CDR3 region: CASSLGRDGELFF. In nucleotides, the CDR3 is TGTGCCAGCAGCTTAGGGAGGGACGGGGAGCTGTTTTTT. Full variable domain (outside the CDR3, taken from reference TRBV7-3 and TRBJ2-2): GAGVSQTPSNKVTEKGKYVELRCDPISGHTALYWYRQSLGQGPEFLIYFQGTGAADDSGLPNDRFFAVRPEGSVSTLKIQRTERGDSAVYLCASSLGRDGELFFGEGSRLTVL.

The gene calls are TRBV5-1 and TRBJ2-6; D possibly corresponds to TRBD1 (5 bases). The CDR3 consists of 14 residues. Germline V gene sequence: CDR1 SGHRS, CDR2 YFSETQ. V shed 1 base and J shed 10 bases, with 12 bases lying between them. The CDR3 DNA reads as TGCGCCAGCAGCTTGATAACAGGAGCTAACGTCCTGACTTTC. Amino acids: CASSLITGANVLTF.